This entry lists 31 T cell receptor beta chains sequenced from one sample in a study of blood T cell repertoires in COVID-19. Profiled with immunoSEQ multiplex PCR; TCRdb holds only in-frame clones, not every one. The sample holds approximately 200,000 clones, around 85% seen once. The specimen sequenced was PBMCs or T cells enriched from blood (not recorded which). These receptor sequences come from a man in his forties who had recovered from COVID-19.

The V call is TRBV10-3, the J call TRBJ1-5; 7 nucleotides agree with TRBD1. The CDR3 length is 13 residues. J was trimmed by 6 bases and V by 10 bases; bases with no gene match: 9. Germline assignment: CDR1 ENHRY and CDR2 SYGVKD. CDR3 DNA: TGTGCCACCCGAGACAGGGAAGGTCAGCCCCAGCATTTT. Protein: CATRDREGQPQHF.

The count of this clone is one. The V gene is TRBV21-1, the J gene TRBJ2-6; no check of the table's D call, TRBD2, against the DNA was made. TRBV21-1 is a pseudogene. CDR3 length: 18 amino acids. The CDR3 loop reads CASSPWESDDSGANVLTF. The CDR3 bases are TGTGCCAGCAGCCCCTGGGAGTCCGACGACTCTGGGGCCAACGTCCTGACTTTC.

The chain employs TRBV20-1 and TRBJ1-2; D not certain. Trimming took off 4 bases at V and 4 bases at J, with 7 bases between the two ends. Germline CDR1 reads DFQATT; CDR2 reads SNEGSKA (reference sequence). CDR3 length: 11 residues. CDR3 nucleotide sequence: TGCAGTGCTACCCGGTCCTATGGCTACACCTTC. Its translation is CSATRSYGYTF.

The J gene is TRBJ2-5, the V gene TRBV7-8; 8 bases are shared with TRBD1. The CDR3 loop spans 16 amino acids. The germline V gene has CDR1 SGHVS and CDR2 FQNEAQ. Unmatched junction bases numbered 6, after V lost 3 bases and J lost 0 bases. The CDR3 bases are TGTGCCAGCAGCTTTCAGGGGGCTCAGTACCAAGAGACCCAGTACTTC. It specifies CASSFQGAQYQETQYF.

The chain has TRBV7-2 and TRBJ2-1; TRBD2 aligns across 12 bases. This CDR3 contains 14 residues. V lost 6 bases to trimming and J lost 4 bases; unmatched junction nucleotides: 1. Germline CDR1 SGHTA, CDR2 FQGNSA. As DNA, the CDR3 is TGTGCCAGCAGGGGGACTAGCGGGTACAATGAGCAGTTCTTC. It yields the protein CASRGTSGYNEQFF.

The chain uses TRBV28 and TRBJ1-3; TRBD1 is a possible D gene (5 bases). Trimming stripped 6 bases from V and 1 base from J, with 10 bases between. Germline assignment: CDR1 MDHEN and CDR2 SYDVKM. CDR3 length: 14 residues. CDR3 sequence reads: CASRQKGSGNTIYF. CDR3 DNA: TGTGCCAGCAGACAAAAGGGGTCTGGAAACACCATATATTTT.

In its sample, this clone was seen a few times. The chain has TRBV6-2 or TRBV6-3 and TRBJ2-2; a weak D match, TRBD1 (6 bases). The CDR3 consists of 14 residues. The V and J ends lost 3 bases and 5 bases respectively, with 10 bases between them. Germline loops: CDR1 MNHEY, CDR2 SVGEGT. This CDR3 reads CASSYQGLTGELFF. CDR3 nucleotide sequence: TGTGCCAGCAGTTATCAGGGGCTGACCGGGGAGCTGTTTTTT.

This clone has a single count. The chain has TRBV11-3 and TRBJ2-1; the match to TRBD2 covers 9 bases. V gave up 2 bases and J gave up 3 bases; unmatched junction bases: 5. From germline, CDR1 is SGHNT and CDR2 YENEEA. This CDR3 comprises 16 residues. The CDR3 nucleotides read TGTGCCAGCAGCTTAATGGCTAGCGGGGTCTACAATGAGCAGTTCTTC. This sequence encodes CASSLMASGVYNEQFF.

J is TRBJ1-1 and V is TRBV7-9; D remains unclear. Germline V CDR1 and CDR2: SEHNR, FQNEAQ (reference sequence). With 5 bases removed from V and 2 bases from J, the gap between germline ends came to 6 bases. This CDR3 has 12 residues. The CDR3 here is CASSPSNTEAFF. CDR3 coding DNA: TGTGCCAGCAGCCCTTCTAACACTGAAGCTTTCTTT.

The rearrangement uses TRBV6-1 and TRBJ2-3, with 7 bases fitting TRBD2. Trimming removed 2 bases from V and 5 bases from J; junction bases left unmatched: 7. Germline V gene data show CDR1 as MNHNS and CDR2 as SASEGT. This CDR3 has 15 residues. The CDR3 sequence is CASSELSGEIDTQYF. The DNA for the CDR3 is TGTGCCAGCAGTGAATTAAGCGGGGAAATAGATACGCAGTATTTT.

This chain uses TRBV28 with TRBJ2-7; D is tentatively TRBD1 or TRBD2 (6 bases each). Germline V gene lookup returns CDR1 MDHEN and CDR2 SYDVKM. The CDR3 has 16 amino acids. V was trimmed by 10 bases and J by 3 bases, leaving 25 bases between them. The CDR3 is CATRGYSGSNLYEQYF. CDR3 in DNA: TGTGCCACCAGGGGATATAGCGGTTCGAACCTCTACGAGCAGTACTTC.

The CDR3 loop is CASSDPGLSEAFF. The CDR3 DNA follows: TGTGCCAGCAGCGATCCGGGACTCTCCGAAGCTTTCTTT. The chain recombines TRBV9 with TRBJ1-1; possible D gene TRBD1, 5 bases. Germline values: CDR1 SGDLS, CDR2 YYNGEE. The germline V and J ends were trimmed by 3 bases and 8 bases, with 14 bases remaining between them. CDR3 length: 13 residues.

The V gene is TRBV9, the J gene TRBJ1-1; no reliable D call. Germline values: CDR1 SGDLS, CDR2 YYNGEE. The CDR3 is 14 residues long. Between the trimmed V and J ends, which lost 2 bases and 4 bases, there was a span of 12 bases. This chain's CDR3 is CASSVAGGPTEAFF. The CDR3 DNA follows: TGTGCCAGCAGCGTGGCGGGAGGGCCCACTGAAGCTTTCTTT.

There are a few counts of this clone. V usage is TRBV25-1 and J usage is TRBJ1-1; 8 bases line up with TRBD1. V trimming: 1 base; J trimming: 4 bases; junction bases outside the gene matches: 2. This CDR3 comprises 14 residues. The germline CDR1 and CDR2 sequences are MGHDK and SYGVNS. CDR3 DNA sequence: TGTGCCAGCAGTGAATTCGACAGGGGCACTGAAGCTTTCTTT. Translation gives CASSEFDRGTEAFF.

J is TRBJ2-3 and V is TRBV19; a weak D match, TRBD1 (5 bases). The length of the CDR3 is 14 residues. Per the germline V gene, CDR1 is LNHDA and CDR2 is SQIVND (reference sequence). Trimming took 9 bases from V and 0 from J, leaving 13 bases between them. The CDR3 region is CASGSTESTDTQYF. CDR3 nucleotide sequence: TGTGCCAGCGGCTCGACAGAGAGCACAGATACGCAGTATTTT.

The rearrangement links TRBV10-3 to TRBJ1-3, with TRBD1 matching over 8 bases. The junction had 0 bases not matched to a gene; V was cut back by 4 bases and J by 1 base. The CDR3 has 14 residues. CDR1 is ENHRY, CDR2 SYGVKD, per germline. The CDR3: CAISGTGSGNTIYF. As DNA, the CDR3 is TGTGCCATCAGTGGGACAGGGTCTGGAAACACCATATATTTT.

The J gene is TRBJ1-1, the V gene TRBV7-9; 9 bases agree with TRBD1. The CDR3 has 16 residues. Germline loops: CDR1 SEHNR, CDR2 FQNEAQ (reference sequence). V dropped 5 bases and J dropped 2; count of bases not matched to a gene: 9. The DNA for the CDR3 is TGTGCCAGCAGCGCCAAAGGGACAGGGAAAAACACTGAAGCTTTCTTT. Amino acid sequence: CASSAKGTGKNTEAFF. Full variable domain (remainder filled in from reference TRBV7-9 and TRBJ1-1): DTGVSQNPRHKITKRGQNVTFRCDPISEHNRLYWYRQTLGQGPEFLTYFQNEAQLEKSRLLSDRFSAERPKGSFSTLEIQRTEQGDSAMYLCASSAKGTGKNTEAFFGQGTRLTVV.

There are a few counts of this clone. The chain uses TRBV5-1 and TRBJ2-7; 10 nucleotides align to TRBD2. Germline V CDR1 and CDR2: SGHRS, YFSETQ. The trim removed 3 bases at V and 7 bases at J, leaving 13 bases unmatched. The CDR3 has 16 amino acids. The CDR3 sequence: CASSSRAGGPSGEQYF. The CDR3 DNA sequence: TGCGCCAGCAGCTCCCGAGCGGGAGGGCCCTCGGGGGAGCAGTACTTC.

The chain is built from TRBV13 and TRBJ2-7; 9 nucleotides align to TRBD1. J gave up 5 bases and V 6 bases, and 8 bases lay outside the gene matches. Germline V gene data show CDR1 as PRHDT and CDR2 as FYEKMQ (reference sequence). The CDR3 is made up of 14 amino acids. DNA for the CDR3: TGTGCCAGCAGGGGAGACAGGGGGAGCCACGAGCAGTACTTC. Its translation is CASRGDRGSHEQYF.

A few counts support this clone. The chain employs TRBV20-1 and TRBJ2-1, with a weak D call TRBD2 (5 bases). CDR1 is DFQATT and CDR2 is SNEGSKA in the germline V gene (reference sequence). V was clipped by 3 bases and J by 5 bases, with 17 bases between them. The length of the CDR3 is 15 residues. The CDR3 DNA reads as TGCAGTGCTAGTAAAGACGCGGGCCGCGACAATGAGCAGTTCTTC. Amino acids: CSASKDAGRDNEQFF.

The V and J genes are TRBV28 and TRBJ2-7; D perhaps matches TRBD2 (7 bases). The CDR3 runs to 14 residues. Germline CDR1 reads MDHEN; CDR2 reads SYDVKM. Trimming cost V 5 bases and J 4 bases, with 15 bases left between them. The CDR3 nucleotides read TGTGCCAGCAGTCCCCCCGGGGGGCTGTACGAGCAGTACTTC. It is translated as CASSPPGGLYEQYF.

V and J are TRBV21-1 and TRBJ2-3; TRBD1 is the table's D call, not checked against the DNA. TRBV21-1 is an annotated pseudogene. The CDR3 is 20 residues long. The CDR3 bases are TGTGCCAGCAGGACCGCGCGACGCTCTAGAGGGGGTACTAGCACAGATACGCAGTATTTT. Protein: CASRTARRSRGGTSTDTQYF.

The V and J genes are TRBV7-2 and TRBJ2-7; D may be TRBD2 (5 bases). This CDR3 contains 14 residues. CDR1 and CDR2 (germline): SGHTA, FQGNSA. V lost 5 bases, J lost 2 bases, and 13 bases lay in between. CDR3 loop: CASSREGSAYEQYF. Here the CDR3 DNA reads TGTGCCAGCAGCCGGGAAGGATCGGCCTACGAGCAGTACTTC.

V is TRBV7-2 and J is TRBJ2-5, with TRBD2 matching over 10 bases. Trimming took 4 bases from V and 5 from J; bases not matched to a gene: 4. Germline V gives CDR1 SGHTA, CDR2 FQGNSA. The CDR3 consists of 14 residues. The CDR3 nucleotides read TGTGCCAGCAGCTACCGGACTAGCGGCGAGACCCAGTACTTC. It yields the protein CASSYRTSGETQYF. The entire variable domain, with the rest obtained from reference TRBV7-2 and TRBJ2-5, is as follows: GAGVSQSPSNKVTEKGKDVELRCDPISGHTALYWYRQSLGQGLEFLIYFQGNSAPDKSGLPSDRFSAERTGGSVSTLTIQRTQQEDSAVYLCASSYRTSGETQYFGPGTRLLVL.

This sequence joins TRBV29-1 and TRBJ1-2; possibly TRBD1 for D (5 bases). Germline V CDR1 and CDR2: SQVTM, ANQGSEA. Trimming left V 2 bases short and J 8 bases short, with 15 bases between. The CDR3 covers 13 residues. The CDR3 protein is CSVERDGGAGYTF. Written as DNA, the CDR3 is TGCAGCGTTGAACGGGATGGAGGGGCCGGCTACACCTTC.

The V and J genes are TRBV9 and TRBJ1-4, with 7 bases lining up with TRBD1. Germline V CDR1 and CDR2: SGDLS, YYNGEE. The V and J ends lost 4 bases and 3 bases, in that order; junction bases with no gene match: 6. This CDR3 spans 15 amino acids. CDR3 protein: CASSNNRGANEKLFF. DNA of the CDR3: TGTGCCAGCAGCAACAACAGGGGAGCTAATGAAAAACTGTTTTTT.

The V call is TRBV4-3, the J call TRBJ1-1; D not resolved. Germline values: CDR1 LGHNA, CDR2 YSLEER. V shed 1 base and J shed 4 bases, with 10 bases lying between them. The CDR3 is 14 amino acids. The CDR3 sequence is CASSQGLSGTEAFF. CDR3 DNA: TGCGCCAGCAGCCAAGGACTATCCGGCACTGAAGCTTTCTTT.

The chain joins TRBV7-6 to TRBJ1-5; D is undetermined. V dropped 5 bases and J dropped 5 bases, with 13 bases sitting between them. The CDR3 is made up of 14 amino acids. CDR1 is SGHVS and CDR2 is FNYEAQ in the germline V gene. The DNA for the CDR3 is TGTGCCAGCAGCCCATGGGGAGGTGATCAGCCCCAGCATTTT. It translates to CASSPWGGDQPQHF.

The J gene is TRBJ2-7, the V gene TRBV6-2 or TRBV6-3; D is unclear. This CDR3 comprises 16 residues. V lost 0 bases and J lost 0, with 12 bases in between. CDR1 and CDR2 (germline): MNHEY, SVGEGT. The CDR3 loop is CASSYSPSRISYEQYF. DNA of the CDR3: TGTGCCAGCAGTTACTCCCCCTCGCGGATCTCCTACGAGCAGTACTTC.

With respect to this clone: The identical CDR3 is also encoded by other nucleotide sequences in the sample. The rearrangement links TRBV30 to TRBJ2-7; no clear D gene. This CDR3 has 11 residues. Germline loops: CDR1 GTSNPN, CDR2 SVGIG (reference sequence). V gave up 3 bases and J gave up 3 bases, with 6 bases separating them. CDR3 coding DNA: TGTGCCTGGAGCTCCCTCTACGAGCAGTACTTC. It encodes CAWSSLYEQYF. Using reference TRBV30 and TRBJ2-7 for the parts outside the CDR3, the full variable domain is SQTIHQWPATLVQPVGSPLSLECTVEGTSNPNLYWYRQAAGRGLQLLFYSVGIGQISSEVPQNLSASRPQDRQFILSSKKLLLSDSGFYLCAWSSLYEQYFGPGTRLTVT.

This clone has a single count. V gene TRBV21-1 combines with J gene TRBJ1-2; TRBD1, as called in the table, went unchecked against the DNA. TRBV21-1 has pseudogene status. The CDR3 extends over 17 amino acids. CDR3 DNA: TGTGCCAGCAGCAAAGATCGGACAGGGGGCGTAAACTATGGCTACACCTTC. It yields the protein CASSKDRTGGVNYGYTF.